This record covers a single TCR beta chain. These data belong to a study of blood T cell repertoires in COVID-19. Sequencing was performed with immunoSEQ multiplex PCR; in TCRdb, only in-frame clones are kept and a portion is missing. Found here are some 380,000 clones, about 87% of them singletons; the top ten hold approximately 1.3%. Sequencing was carried out using PBMCs or T cells enriched from blood (not recorded which). The sequence was collected from a man in his thirties or forties who had recovered from COVID-19.

This CDR3 reads CASSKGQGAGNTIYF. The DNA of the CDR3 is TGCGCCAGCAGCAAAGGACAGGGGGCTGGAAACACCATATATTTT. The chain recombines TRBV5-1 with TRBJ1-3; TRBD1 matches 10 bases. The CDR3 is made up of 15 amino acids. V was pared by 4 bases and J by 2 bases, with 3 bases of the junction left unmatched. Germline loops: CDR1 SGHRS, CDR2 YFSETQ.